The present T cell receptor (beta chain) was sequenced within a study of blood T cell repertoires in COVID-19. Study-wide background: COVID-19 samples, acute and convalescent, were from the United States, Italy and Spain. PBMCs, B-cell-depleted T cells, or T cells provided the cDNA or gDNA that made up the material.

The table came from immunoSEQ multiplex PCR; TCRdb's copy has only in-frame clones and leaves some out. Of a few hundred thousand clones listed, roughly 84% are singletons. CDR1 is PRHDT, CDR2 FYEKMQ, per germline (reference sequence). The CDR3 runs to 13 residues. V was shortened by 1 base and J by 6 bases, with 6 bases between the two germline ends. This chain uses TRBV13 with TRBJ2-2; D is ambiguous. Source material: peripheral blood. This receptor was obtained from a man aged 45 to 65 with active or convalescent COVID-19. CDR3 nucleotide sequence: TGTGCCAGCAGCTTAGATCCGTCCGGGGAGCTGTTTTTT. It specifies CASSLDPSGELFF.